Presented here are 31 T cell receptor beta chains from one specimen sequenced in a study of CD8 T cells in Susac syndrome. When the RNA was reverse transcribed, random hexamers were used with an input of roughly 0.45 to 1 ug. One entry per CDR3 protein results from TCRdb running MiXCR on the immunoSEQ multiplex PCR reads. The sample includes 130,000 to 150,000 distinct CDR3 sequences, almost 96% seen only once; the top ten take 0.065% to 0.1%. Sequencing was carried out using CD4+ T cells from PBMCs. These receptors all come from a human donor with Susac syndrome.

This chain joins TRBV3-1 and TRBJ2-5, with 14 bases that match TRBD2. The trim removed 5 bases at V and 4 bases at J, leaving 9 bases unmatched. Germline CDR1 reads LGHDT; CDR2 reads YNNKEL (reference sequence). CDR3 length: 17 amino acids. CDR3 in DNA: TGTGCCAGCAGCTATCGGACTAGCGGGAGGATCCGAGAGACCCAGTACTTC. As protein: CASSYRTSGRIRETQYF.

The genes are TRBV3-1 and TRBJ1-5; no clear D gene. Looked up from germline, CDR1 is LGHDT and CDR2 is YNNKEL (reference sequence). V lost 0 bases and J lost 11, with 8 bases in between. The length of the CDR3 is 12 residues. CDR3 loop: CASSQDPGSQHF. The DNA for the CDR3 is TGTGCCAGCAGCCAAGATCCGGGCTCCCAGCATTTT.

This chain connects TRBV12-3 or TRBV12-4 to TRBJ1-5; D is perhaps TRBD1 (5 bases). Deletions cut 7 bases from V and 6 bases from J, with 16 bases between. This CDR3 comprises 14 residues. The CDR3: CASTPRGGVQPQHF. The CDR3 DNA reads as TGTGCCAGCACCCCTCGGGGGGGAGTTCAGCCCCAGCATTTT.

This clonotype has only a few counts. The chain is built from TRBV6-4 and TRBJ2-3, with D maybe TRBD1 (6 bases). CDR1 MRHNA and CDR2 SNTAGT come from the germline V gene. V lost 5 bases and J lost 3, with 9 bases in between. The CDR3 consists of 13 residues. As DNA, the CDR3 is TGTGCCAGCAGTCAGGGGAGAACAGATACGCAGTATTTT. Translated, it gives CASSQGRTDTQYF.

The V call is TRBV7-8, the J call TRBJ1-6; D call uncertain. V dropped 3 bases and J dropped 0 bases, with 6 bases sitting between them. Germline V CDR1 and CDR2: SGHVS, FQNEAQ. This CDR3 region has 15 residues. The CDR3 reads CASSFRDSYNSPLHF. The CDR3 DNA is TGTGCCAGCAGCTTCCGGGACTCCTATAATTCACCCCTCCACTTT.

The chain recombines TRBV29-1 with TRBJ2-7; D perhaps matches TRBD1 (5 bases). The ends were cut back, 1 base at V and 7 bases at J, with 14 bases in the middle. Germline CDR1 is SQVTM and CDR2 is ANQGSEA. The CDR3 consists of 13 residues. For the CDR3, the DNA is TGCAGCGTTGAAGCGAAACTTACAGGAGAGCAGTACTTC. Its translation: CSVEAKLTGEQYF.

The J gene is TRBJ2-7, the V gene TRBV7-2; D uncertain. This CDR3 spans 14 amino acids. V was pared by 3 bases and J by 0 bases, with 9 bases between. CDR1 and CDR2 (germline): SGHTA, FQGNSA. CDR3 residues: CASSFRRNSYEQYF. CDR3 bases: TGTGCCAGCAGCTTTAGACGGAACTCCTACGAGCAGTACTTC. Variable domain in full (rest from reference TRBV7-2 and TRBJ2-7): GAGVSQSPSNKVTEKGKDVELRCDPISGHTALYWYRQSLGQGLEFLIYFQGNSAPDKSGLPSDRFSAERTGGSVSTLTIQRTQQEDSAVYLCASSFRRNSYEQYFGPGTRLTVT.

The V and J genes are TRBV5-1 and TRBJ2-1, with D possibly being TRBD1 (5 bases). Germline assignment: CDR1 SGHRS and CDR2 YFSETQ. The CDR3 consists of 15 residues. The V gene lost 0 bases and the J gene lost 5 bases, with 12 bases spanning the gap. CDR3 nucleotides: TGCGCCAGCAGCTTGGTAACAGGAACTAACAATGAGCAGTTCTTC. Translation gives CASSLVTGTNNEQFF.

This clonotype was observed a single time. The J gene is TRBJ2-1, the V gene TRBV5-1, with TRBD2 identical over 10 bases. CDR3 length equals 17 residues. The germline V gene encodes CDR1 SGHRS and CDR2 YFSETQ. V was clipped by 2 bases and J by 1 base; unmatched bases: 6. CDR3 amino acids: CASSFGASGSSYNEQFF. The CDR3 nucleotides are TGCGCCAGCAGCTTTGGGGCTAGCGGGAGTTCCTACAATGAGCAGTTCTTC.

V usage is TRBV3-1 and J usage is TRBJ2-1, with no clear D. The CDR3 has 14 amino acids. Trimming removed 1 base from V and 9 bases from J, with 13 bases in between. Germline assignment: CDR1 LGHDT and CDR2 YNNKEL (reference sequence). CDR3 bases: TGTGCCAGCAGCCAAGTACCGACTTCCGTTGAGCAGTTCTTC. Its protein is CASSQVPTSVEQFF.

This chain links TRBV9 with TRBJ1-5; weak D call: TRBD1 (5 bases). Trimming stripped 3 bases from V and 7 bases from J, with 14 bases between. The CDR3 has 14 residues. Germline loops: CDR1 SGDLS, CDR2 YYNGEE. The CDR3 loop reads CASSGGDREQPQHF. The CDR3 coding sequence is TGTGCCAGCAGCGGCGGGGACCGAGAGCAGCCCCAGCATTTT.

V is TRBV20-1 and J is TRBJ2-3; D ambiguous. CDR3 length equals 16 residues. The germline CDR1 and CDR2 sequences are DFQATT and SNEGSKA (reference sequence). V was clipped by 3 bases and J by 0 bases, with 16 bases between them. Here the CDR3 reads CSASPVTGTSTDTQYF. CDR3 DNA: TGCAGTGCTAGCCCGGTGACTGGCACTAGCACAGATACGCAGTATTTT.

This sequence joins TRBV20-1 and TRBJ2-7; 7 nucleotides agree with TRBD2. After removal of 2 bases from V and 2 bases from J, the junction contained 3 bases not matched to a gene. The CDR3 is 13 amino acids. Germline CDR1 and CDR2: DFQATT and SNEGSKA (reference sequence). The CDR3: CSARKRGAYEQYF. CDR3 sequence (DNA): TGCAGTGCTAGAAAGCGGGGCGCCTACGAGCAGTACTTC.

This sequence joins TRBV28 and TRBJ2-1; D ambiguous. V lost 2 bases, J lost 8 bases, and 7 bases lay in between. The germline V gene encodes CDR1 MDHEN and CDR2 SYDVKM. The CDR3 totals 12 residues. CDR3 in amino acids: CASSLPLYEQFF. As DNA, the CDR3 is TGTGCCAGCAGTTTACCCCTTTATGAGCAGTTCTTC.

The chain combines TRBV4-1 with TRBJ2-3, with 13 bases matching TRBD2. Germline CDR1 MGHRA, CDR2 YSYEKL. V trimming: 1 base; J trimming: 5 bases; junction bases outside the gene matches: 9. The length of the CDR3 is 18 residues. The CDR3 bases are TGCGCCAGCAGCCAAGCGACCTGGACTAGCGGGGGAAGAGATACGCAGTATTTT. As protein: CASSQATWTSGGRDTQYF.

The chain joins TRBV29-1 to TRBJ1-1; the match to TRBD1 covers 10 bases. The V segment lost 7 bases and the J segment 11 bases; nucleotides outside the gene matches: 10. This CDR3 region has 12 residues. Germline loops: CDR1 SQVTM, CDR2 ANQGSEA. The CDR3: CSGLDRGRGAFF. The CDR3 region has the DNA TGCAGCGGCCTAGACAGGGGGCGCGGGGCTTTCTTT.

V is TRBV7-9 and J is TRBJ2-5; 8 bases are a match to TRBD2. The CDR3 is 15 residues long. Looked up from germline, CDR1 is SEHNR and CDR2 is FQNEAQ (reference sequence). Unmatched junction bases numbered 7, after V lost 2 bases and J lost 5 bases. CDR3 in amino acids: CASSLKSGGAETQYF. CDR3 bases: TGTGCCAGCAGCTTAAAGTCGGGAGGGGCGGAGACCCAGTACTTC. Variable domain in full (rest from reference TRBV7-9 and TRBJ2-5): DTGVSQNPRHKITKRGQNVTFRCDPISEHNRLYWYRQTLGQGPEFLTYFQNEAQLEKSRLLSDRFSAERPKGSFSTLEIQRTEQGDSAMYLCASSLKSGGAETQYFGPGTRLLVL.

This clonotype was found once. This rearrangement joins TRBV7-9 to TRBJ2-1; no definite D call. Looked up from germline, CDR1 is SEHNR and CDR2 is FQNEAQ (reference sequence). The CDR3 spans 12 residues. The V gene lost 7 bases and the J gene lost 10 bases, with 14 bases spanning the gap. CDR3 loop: CASNHRVSEQFF. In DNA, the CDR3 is TGTGCCAGCAACCACCGGGTTTCGGAGCAGTTCTTC.

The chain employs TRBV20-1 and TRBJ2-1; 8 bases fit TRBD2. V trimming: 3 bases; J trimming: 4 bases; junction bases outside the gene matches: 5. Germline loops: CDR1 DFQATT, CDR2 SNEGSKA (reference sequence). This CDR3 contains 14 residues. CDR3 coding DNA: TGCAGTGCTAGCGACAGCGGGGGTTACAATGAGCAGTTCTTC. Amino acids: CSASDSGGYNEQFF.

In DNA form, the CDR3 reads TGTGCCAGCAGCTTAGGGGTGAACAATGAGCAGTTCTTC. This translates into CASSLGVNNEQFF. This chain links TRBV7-3 with TRBJ2-1; D is undetermined. Trimming took 2 bases from V and 5 from J, leaving 7 bases between them. Germline loops: CDR1 SGHTA, CDR2 FQGTGA. The CDR3 runs 13 residues.

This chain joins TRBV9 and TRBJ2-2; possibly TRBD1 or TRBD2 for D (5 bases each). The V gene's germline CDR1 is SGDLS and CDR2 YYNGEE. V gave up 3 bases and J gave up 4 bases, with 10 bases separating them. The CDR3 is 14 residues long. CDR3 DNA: TGTGCCAGCAGCGGGGGACGGGTCACCGGGGAGCTGTTTTTT. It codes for CASSGGRVTGELFF.

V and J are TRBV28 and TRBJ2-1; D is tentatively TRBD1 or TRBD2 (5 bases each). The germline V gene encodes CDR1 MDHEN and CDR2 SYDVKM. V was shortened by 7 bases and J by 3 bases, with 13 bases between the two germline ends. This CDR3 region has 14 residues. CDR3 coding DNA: TGTGCCAGCATAGGGACCCCTGTCTACAATGAGCAGTTCTTC. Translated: CASIGTPVYNEQFF.

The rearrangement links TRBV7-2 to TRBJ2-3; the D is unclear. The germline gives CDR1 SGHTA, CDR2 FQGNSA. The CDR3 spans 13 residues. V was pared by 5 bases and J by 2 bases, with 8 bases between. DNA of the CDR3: TGTGCCAGCAGCCCGCTGGTCACAGATACGCAGTATTTT. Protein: CASSPLVTDTQYF.

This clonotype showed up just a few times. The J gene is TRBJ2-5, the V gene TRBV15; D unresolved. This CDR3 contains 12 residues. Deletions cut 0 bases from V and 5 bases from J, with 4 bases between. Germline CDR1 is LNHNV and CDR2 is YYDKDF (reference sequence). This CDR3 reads CATSRDVETQYF. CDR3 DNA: TGTGCCACCAGCAGAGATGTGGAGACCCAGTACTTC.

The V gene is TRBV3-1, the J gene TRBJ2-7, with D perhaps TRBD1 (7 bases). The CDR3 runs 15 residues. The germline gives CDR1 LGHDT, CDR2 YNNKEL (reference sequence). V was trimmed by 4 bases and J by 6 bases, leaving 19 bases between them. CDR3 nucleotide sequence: TGTGCCAGCAGCCCCGGAGGGACAGACCTTACCGAGCAGTACTTC. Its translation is CASSPGGTDLTEQYF.

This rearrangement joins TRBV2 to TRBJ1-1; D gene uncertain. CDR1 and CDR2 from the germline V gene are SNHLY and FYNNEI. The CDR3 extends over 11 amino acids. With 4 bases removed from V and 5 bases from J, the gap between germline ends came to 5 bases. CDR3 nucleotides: TGTGCCAGCAGTGTAGTGACTGAAGCTTTCTTT. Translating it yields CASSVVTEAFF.

The CDR3 spells CASKLGQGGTGELFF. CDR3 in DNA: TGTGCCAGCAAGTTGGGACAGGGCGGGACCGGGGAGCTGTTTTTT. This chain links TRBV28 with TRBJ2-2; TRBD1 aligns across 9 bases. CDR1 is MDHEN and CDR2 is SYDVKM in the germline V gene. J gave up 5 bases and V 7 bases, and 8 bases lay outside the gene matches. CDR3 length: 15 residues.

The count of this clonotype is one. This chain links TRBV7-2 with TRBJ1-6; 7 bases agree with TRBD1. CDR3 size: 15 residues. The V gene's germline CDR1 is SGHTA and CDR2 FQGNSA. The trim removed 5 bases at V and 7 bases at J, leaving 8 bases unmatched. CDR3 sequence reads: CASSPNRGYNSPLHF. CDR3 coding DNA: TGTGCCAGCAGCCCCAACAGGGGTTACAATTCACCCCTCCACTTT.

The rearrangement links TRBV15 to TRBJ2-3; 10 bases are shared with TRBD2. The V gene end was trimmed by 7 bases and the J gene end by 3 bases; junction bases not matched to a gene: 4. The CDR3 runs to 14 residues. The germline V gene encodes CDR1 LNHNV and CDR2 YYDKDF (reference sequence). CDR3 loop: CATTMTSGTDTQYF. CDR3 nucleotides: TGTGCCACCACAATGACTAGCGGGACAGATACGCAGTATTTT.

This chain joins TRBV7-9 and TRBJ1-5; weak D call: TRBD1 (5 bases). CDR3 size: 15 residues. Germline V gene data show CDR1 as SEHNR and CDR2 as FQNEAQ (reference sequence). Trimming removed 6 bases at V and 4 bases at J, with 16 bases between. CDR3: CASSSLRGDNQPQHF. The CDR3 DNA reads TGTGCCAGCAGTTCCTTGCGGGGGGATAATCAGCCCCAGCATTTT.

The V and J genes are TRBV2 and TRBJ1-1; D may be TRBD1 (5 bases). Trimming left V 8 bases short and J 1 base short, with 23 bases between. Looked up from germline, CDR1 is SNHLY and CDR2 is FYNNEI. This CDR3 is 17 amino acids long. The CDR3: CASLGSSQGASNTEAFF. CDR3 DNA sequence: TGTGCCAGCTTAGGGTCGTCGCAGGGAGCGTCGAACACTGAAGCTTTCTTT.